The 2 T cell receptor beta chains below come from one sample, sequenced in a study of vaccination effects on CD4 cells after COVID-19. Following culture for 9 to 11 days, CD4+ T cells were isolated. Participants were given two doses of BNT162b2 or mRNA-1273 vaccine. These receptors are not linked to any known antigen. The table came from immunoSEQ multiplex PCR; TCRdb's copy has only in-frame clones and leaves some out. The table includes some 70,000 clones, around 85% detected once. Here the sequenced sample was CD4+ T cells from PBMCs cultured without peptide, taken after COVID-19 vaccination. Receptors were obtained from a human donor who received a COVID-19 vaccine.

The rearrangement joins TRBV5-1 to TRBJ2-7; 7 bases line up with TRBD1. CDR3 size: 15 residues. Unmatched junction bases numbered 9, after V lost 5 bases and J lost 1 base. Germline CDR1 reads SGHRS; CDR2 reads YFSETQ. In DNA, the CDR3 is TGCGCCAGCAGACGAGACAGGGTTTTATCCTACGAGCAGTACGTC. Protein: CASRRDRVLSYEQYV.

The rearrangement links TRBV11-2 to TRBJ2-5; no clear D gene. Germline values: CDR1 SGHAT, CDR2 FQNNGV. Trimming removed 5 bases at V and 4 bases at J, with 23 bases between. The CDR3 sequence is 17 residues long. CDR3 coding DNA: TGTGCCAGCAGCGCACAATGGGGATCTTTTGTTGGAGAGACCCAGTACTTC. Amino acid sequence: CASSAQWGSFVGETQYF.